The rows below give T cell receptor beta chains drawn from one sample of a study of cytomegalovirus exposure and HLA in healthy donors. Repertoires were generated with immunoSEQ multiplex PCR, while TCRdb's copy carries only in-frame clones and drops some. The sample's table shows around 53,000 clones. Sequencing input: PBMCs. These receptors all come from a woman in her twenties or thirties in good health and CMV-seropositive. Each CDR3 is given with its conserved first and last residue. The D gene is left open where the match is weak.

v_call	d_call	j_call	cdr3_aa	cdr3_nt
TRBV6-1	-	TRBJ1-5	CASSASFHQPQHF	TGTGCCAGCAGTGCGAGTTTCCATCAGCCCCAGCATTTT
TRBV29-1	-	TRBJ2-6	CSDQQSSGANVLTF	TGCAGCGACCAACAGAGCTCTGGGGCCAACGTCCTGACTTTC
TRBV29-1	-	TRBJ2-7	CSFSITGTYEQYF	TGCAGCTTTTCGATTACGGGAACCTACGAGCAGTACTTC
TRBV19	TRBD1	TRBJ1-1	CASSTQGEAFF	TGTGCCAGTAGTACACAGGGGGAGGCTTTCTTT
TRBV6-6	-	TRBJ2-3	CASSPDSISTDTQYF	TGTGCCAGCAGTCCGGACTCGATTAGCACAGATACGCAGTATTTT
TRBV4-2	-	TRBJ2-2	CASSDATLGDVDTGELFF	TGTGCCAGCAGTGACGCTACACTAGGAGACGTCGACACCGGGGAGCTGTTTTTT
TRBV25-1	TRBD1	TRBJ1-2	CASSELGQAANYGYTF	TGTGCCAGCAGTGAACTCGGACAGGCCGCTAACTATGGCTACACCTTC
TRBV5-1	-	TRBJ2-7	CASSLDPVSYEQYF	TGCGCCAGCAGCTTGGATCCGGTCTCCTACGAGCAGTACTTC
TRBV6-1	-	TRBJ2-1	CASSGQGFRNEQFF	TGTGCCAGCAGTGGGCAGGGATTTCGGAATGAGCAGTTCTTC
TRBV7-8	-	TRBJ1-2	CASSLSTTVNYGYTF	TGTGCCAGCAGCTTATCAACGACAGTGAACTATGGCTACACCTTC
TRBV4-2	-	TRBJ2-2	CASSQDPGLNTGELFF	TGTGCCAGCAGCCAAGATCCCGGACTAAATACCGGGGAGCTGTTTTTT
TRBV7-8	TRBD2	TRBJ2-2	CASSLRAGGYGELFF	TGTGCCAGCAGCTTGAGAGCGGGAGGGTACGGGGAGCTGTTTTTT
TRBV28	-	TRBJ1-4	CASRSEGNINEKLFF	TGTGCCAGCAGATCCGAGGGCAATATCAATGAAAAACTGTTTTTT
TRBV19	TRBD2	TRBJ2-2	CASRGTSAAGELFF	TGTGCCAGTAGGGGGACTAGCGCTGCCGGGGAGCTGTTTTTT
TRBV18	TRBD2	TRBJ2-5	CASSPPGLLQETQYF	TGTGCCAGCTCACCACCGGGACTACTTCAAGAGACCCAGTACTTC
TRBV6-1	-	TRBJ1-5	CASSVSRFFSNQPQHF	TGTGCCAGCAGTGTTTCCAGATTCTTTAGCAATCAGCCCCAGCATTTT
TRBV5-6	-	TRBJ1-1	CASSLIWQVRDTEAFF	TGTGCCAGCAGCTTGATCTGGCAGGTCAGGGACACTGAAGCTTTCTTT
TRBV27	-	TRBJ1-1	CASSLRGQTGLVGTEAFF	TGTGCCAGCAGTTTAAGGGGACAAACAGGGTTGGTAGGCACTGAAGCTTTCTTT
TRBV5-1	TRBD1	TRBJ1-4	CASTPGQGDEKLFF	TGCGCCAGTACTCCGGGACAGGGGGATGAAAAACTGTTTTTT
TRBV5-4	TRBD2	TRBJ2-7	CASNRGGTTYEQYF	TGTGCCAGCAATCGGGGGGGGACCACCTACGAGCAGTACTTC
TRBV7-2	TRBD2	TRBJ2-7	CASSTGLAGVWQYF	TGTGCCAGCAGTACGGGACTAGCGGGAGTATGGCAGTACTTC
TRBV6-4	-	TRBJ2-7	CASSVTLRKQYF	TGTGCCAGCAGTGTCACCCTACGCAAGCAGTACTTC
TRBV5-1	-	TRBJ2-3	CASSLDMSTDTQYF	TGCGCCAGCAGCTTGGATATGTCCACAGATACGCAGTATTTT
TRBV28	-	TRBJ2-7	CASRSDSDRAYEQYF	TGTGCCAGCAGATCAGACTCGGATCGTGCCTACGAGCAGTACTTC
TRBV2	-	TRBJ1-3	CASRQGSGNTIYF	TGTGCCAGCAGACAGGGCTCTGGAAACACCATATATTTT
TRBV5-6	TRBD1	TRBJ1-1	CASSLDRGPNTEAFF	TGTGCCAGCAGCTTGGACAGGGGACCGAACACTGAAGCTTTCTTT
TRBV28	TRBD1	TRBJ2-5	CASSFSGQGEETQYF	TGTGCCAGCAGTTTTTCCGGACAGGGAGAGGAGACCCAGTACTTC
TRBV30	-	TRBJ2-5	CAWGPPLPQETQYF	TGTGCCTGGGGCCCACCACTACCTCAAGAGACCCAGTACTTC
TRBV30	-	TRBJ1-1	CAWSVREGTEAFF	TGTGCCTGGAGTGTACGGGAGGGCACTGAAGCTTTCTTT
TRBV6-6	TRBD1	TRBJ1-1	CASRTLGQVVAFF	TGTGCCAGCAGAACCCTGGGACAGGTGGTAGCTTTCTTT
TRBV5-6	-	TRBJ2-5	CASSLRSGTLETQYF	TGTGCCAGCAGCTTGAGGTCCGGGACATTGGAGACCCAGTACTTC
TRBV20-1	-	TRBJ1-2	CSAAGDRGYTF	TGCAGTGCCGCAGGGGATCGGGGCTACACCTTC
TRBV5-6	-	TRBJ1-1	CASSLQLTLMMNTEAFF	TGTGCCAGCAGCTTACAGCTTACCCTTATGATGAACACTGAAGCTTTCTTT
TRBV6-5	-	TRBJ1-5	CASSYGGQQPQHF	TGTGCCAGCAGTTACGGGGGCCAGCAGCCCCAGCATTTT
TRBV5-1	-	TRBJ2-2	CASSFFQYTGELFF	TGCGCCAGCAGTTTTTTTCAGTACACCGGGGAGCTGTTTTTT
TRBV5-1	TRBD1	TRBJ1-2	CASGAGDRSYGYTF	TGCGCCAGCGGGGCCGGGGACAGATCCTATGGCTACACCTTC
TRBV5-6	-	TRBJ2-2	CASSFYHTGELFF	TGTGCCAGCAGCTTCTACCACACCGGGGAGCTGTTTTTT
TRBV19	-	TRBJ2-7	CATKQGSYEQYF	TGTGCCACCAAACAGGGCTCCTACGAGCAGTACTTC
TRBV5-1	-	TRBJ2-5	CASSLAPWQIQETQYF	TGCGCCAGCAGCTTGGCTCCGTGGCAAATCCAAGAGACCCAGTACTTC
TRBV6-6	TRBD1	TRBJ2-7	CASSYLRGHDEQYF	TGTGCCAGCAGTTACCTCAGGGGGCACGACGAGCAGTACTTC
TRBV9	-	TRBJ2-2	CASSVEGQGAGELFF	TGTGCCAGCAGCGTAGAGGGGCAGGGCGCCGGGGAGCTGTTTTTT
TRBV6-1	-	TRBJ2-7	CASSVDGTYEQYF	TGTGCCAGCAGTGTTGACGGGACCTACGAGCAGTACTTC
TRBV28	-	TRBJ1-4	CASSLSDNSEKLFF	TGTGCCAGCAGTCTCTCCGACAATAGTGAAAAACTGTTTTTT
TRBV9	-	TRBJ2-7	CASSVRGVAYEQYF	TGTGCCAGCAGCGTCCGCGGGGTTGCCTACGAGCAGTACTTC
TRBV29-1	-	TRBJ2-1	CSVETPSRQTYNEQFF	TGCAGCGTTGAGACCCCCTCTCGACAAACCTACAATGAGCAGTTCTTC
TRBV6-5	TRBD1	TRBJ1-5	CASSIGTDQPQHF	TGTGCCAGCAGTATAGGGACAGATCAGCCCCAGCATTTT
TRBV13	TRBD1	TRBJ2-5	CASSGRDRGYQETQYF	TGTGCCAGCAGCGGCCGGGACAGGGGGTACCAAGAGACCCAGTACTTC
TRBV30	-	TRBJ2-7	CAWTQGRGYEQYF	TGTGCCTGGACGCAGGGCCGTGGGTACGAGCAGTACTTC
TRBV5-1	-	TRBJ2-1	CASSLGQYNEQFF	TGCGCCAGCAGCTTGGGACAGTACAATGAGCAGTTCTTC
TRBV5-1	TRBD2	TRBJ2-5	CASSLAPSGSISETQYF	TGCGCCAGCAGCTTGGCCCCTAGCGGGAGCATCAGTGAGACCCAGTACTTC
TRBV14	-	TRBJ1-2	CASSQDAGPFYGYTF	TGTGCCAGCAGCCAAGATGCGGGGCCCTTCTATGGCTACACCTTC
TRBV30	TRBD1	TRBJ1-2	CAWSRDRPYGYTF	TGTGCCTGGAGTCGGGACAGACCCTATGGCTACACCTTC
TRBV5-6	-	TRBJ2-7	CASSQVSYEQYF	TGTGCCAGCAGCCAGGTGTCCTACGAGCAGTACTTC
TRBV5-6	TRBD1	TRBJ1-3	CASSPTGGTGNTIYF	TGTGCCAGCAGTCCTACAGGGGGAACTGGAAACACCATATATTTT
TRBV11-3	TRBD2	TRBJ2-5	CASSAGLAGEKTQYF	TGTGCCAGCAGCGCGGGACTAGCGGGAGAGAAGACCCAGTACTTC
TRBV9	-	TRBJ2-2	CASSVGGANTGELFF	TGTGCCAGCAGCGTAGGGGGGGCGAACACCGGGGAGCTGTTTTTT
TRBV30	TRBD1	TRBJ2-7	CAWSPGQVYEQYF	TGTGCCTGGAGCCCGGGACAGGTCTACGAGCAGTACTTC